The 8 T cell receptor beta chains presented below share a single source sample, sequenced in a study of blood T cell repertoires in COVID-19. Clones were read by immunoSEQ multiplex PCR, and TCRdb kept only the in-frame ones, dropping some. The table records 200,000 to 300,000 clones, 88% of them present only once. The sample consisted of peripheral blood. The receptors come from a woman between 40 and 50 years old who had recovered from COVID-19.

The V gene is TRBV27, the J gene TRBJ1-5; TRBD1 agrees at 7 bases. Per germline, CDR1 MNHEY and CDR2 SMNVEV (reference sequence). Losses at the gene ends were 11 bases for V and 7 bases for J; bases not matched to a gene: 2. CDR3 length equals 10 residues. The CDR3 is CASGGQPQHF. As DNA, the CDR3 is TGTGCCTCAGGGGGGCAGCCCCAGCATTTT.

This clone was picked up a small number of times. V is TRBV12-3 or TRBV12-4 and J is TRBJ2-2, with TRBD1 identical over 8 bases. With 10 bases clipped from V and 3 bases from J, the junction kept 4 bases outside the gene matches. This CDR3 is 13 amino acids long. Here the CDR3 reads CANGQGDTGELFF. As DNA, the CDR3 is TGTGCCAACGGACAGGGAGACACCGGGGAGCTGTTTTTT.

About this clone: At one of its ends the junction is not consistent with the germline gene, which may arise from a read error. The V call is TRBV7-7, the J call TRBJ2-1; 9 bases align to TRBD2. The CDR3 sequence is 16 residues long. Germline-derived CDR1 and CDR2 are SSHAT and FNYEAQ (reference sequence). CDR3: CASSSHDLAGTNEQFF. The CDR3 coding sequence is TGTGCTAGCAGCAGCCACGACCTAGCGGGAACCAATGAGCAGTTCTTC. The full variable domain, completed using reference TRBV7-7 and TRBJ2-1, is GAGVSQSPRYKVTKRGQDVTLRCDPISSHATLYWYQQALGQGPEFLTYFNYEAQPDKSGLPSDRFSAERPEGSISTLTIQRTEQRDSAMYRCASSSHDLAGTNEQFFGPGTRLTVL.

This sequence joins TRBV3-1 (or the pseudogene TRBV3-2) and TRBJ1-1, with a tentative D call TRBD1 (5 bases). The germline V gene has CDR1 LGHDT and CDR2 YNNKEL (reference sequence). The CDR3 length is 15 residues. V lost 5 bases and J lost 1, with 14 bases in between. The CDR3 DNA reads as TGTGCCAGCAGCACCCGCCGTACAGGGAACACTGAAGCTTTCTTT. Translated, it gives CASSTRRTGNTEAFF.

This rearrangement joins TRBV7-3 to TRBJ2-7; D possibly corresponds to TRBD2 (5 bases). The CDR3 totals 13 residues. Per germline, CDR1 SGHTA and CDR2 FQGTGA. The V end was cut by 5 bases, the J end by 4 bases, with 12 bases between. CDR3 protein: CASSPGREYEQYF. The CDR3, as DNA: TGTGCCAGCAGCCCCGGACGGGAATACGAGCAGTACTTC.

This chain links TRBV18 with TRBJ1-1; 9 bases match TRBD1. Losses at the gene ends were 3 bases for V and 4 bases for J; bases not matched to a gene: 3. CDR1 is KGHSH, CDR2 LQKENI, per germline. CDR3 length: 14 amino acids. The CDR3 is CASSPGTGPTEAFF. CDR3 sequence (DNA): TGTGCCAGCTCACCCGGGACAGGGCCCACTGAAGCTTTCTTT.

The CDR3 region has the DNA TGTGCCAGCAGTACGACAGGGGGCCCGGAGACCCAGTACTTC. It is translated as CASSTTGGPETQYF. The V call is TRBV28, the J call TRBJ2-5; 10 bases are a match to TRBD1. The germline CDR1 and CDR2 sequences are MDHEN and SYDVKM. Trimming removed 5 bases from V and 5 bases from J; junction bases left unmatched: 5. This CDR3 is 14 amino acids long. The full variable domain, rest sourced from reference TRBV28 and TRBJ2-5, is DVKVTQSSRYLVKRTGEKVFLECVQDMDHENMFWYRQDPGLGLRLIYFSYDVKMKEKGDIPEGYSVSREKKERFSLILESASTNQTSMYLCASSTTGGPETQYFGPGTRLLVL.

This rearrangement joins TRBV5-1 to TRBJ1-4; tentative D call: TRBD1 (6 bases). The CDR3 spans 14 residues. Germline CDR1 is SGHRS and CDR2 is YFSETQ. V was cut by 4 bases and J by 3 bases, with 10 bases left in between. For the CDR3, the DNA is TGCGCCAGCAGCCCGGACAGACCTAATGAAAAACTGTTTTTT. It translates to CASSPDRPNEKLFF.